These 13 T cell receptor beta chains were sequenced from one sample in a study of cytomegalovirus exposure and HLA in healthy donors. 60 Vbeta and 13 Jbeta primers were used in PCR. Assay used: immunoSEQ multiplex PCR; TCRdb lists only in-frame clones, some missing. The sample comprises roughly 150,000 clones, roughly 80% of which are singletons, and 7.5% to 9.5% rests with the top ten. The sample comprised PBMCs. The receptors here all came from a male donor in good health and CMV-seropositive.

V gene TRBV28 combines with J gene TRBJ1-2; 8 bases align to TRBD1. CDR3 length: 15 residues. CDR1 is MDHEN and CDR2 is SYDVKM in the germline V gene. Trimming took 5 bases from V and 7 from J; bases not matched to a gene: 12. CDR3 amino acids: CASSPTTGVSRGYTF. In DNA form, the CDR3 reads TGTGCCAGCAGTCCAACGACAGGGGTGAGCCGTGGCTACACCTTC.

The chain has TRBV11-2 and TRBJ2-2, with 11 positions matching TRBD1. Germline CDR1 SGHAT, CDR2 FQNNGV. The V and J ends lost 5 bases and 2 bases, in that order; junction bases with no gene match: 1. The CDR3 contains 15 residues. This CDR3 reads CASSRTGGNTGELFF. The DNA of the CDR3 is TGTGCCAGCAGCCGGACAGGGGGCAACACCGGGGAGCTGTTTTTT.

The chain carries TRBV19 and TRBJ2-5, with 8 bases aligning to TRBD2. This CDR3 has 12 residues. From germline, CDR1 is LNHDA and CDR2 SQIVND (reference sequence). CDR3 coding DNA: TGTGCTAGCGGGACTCCGAGGGAGACCCAGTACTTC. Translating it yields CASGTPRETQYF.

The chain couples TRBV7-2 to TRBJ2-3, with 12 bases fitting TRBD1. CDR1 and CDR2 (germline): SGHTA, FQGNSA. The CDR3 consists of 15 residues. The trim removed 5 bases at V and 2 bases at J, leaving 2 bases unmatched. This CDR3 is CASSLGQGATDTQYF. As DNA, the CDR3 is TGTGCCAGCAGCCTGGGACAGGGGGCCACAGATACGCAGTATTTT.

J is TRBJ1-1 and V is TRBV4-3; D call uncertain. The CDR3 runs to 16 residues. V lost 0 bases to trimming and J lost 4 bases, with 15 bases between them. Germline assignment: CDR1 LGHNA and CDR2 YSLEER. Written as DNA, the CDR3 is TGCGCCAGCAGCCAAGATATCACAGCCTCGGTCACTGAAGCTTTCTTT. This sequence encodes CASSQDITASVTEAFF.

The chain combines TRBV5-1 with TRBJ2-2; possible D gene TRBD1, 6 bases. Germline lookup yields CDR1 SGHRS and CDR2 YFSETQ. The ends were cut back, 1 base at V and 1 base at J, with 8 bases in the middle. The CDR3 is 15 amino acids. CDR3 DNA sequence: TGCGCCAGCAGCTTGAAGACAGGGAACACCGGGGAGCTGTTTTTT. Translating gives CASSLKTGNTGELFF.

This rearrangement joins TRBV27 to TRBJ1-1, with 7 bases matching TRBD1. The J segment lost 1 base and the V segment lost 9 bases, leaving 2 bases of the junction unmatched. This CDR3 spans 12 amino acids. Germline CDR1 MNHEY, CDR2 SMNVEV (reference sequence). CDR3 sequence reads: CASRTGNTEAFF. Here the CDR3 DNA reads TGTGCCAGTCGGACAGGGAACACTGAAGCTTTCTTT.

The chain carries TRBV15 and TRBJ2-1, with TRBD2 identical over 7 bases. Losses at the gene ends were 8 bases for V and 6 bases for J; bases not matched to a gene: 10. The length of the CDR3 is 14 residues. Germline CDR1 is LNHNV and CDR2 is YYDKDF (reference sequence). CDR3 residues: CATRHLAVGNEQFF. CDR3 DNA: TGTGCCACCCGTCACCTAGCGGTGGGCAATGAGCAGTTCTTC.

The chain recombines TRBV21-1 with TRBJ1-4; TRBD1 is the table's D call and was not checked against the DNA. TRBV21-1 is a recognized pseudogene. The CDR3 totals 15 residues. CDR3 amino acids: CASNVPGHINEKLFF. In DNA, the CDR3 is TGTGCCAGCAACGTACCGGGACATATAAATGAAAAACTGTTTTTT.

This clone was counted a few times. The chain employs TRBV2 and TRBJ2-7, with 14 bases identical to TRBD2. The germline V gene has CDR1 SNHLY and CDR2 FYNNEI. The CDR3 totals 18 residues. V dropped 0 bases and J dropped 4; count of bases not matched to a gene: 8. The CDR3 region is CASSEASGLAGGEYEQYF. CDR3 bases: TGTGCCAGCAGTGAAGCGTCCGGACTAGCGGGGGGCGAATACGAGCAGTACTTC.

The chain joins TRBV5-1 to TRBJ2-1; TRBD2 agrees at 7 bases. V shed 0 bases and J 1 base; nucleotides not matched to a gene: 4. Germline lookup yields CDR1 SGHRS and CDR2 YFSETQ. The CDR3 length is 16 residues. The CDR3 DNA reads TGCGCCAGCAGCTTGGATGCGGGAGCATCCTACAATGAGCAGTTCTTC. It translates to CASSLDAGASYNEQFF.

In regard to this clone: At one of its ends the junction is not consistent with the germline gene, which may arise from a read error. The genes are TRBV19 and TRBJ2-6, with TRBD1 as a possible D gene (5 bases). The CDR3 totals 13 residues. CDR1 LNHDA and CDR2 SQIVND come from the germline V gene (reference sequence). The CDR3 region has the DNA TGTGCCAGTACCCGAGCTGGGGCCAACGGCCTGACTTTC. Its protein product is CASTRAGANGLTF.

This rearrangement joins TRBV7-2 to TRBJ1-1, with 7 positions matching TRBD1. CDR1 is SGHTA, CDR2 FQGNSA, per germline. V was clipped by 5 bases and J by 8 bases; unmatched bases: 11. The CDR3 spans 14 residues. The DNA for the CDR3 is TGTGCCAGCAGCCAAGTAAAAATGGACAGGGAAGCTTTCTTT. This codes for CASSQVKMDREAFF.